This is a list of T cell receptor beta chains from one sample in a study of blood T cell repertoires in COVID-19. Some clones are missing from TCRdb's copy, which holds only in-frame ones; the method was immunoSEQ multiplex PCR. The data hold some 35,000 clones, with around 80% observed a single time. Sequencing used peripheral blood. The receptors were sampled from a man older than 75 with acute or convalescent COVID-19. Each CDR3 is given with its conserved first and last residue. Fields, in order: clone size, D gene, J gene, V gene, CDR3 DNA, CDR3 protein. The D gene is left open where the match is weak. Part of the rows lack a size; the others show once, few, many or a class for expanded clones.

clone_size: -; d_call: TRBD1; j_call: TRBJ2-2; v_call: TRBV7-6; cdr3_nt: TGTGCCAGCAGCTTAGCCCTGATCCGGGACAGAAACACCGGGGAGCTGTTTTTT; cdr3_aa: CASSLALIRDRNTGELFF
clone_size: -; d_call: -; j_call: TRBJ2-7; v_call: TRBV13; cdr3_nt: TGTGCCAGCAGCTTCAAGGGGGAGTCCTACGAGCAGTACTTC; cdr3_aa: CASSFKGESYEQYF
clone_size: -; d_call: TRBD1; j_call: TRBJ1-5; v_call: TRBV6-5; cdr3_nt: TGTGCCAGCAAGGGGACAGACAATCAGCCCCAGCATTTT; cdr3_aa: CASKGTDNQPQHF
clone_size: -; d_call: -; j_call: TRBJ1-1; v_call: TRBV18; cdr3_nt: TGTGCCAGCTCACCAAATCCAGCGGGGACTGAAGCTTTCTTT; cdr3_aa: CASSPNPAGTEAFF
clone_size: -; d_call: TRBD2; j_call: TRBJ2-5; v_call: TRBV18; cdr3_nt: TGTGCCAGCTCATTGGGACTAGCGGGGAGTCAAGAGACCCAGTACTTC; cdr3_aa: CASSLGLAGSQETQYF
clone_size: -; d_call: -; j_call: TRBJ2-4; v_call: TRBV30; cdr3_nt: TGTGCCTGGAGGAAGGACTCCCTCAAAAACATTCAGTACTTC; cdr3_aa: CAWRKDSLKNIQYF
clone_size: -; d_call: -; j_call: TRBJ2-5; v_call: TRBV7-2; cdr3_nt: TGTGCCAGCAGATCGGGGGACCAAGAGACCCAGTACTTC; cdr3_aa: CASRSGDQETQYF
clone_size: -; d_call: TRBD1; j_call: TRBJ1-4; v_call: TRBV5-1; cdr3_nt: TGCGCCAGCAGCTTGGAACAGGGGGGTGAAAAACTGTTTTTT; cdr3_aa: CASSLEQGGEKLFF
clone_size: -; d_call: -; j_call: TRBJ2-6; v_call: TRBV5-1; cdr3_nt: TGCGCCAGCAGCCCGGAGGGCCCTGGGGCCAACGTCCTGACTTTC; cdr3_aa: CASSPEGPGANVLTF
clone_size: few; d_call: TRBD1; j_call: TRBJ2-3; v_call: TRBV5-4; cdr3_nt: TGTGCCAGCAGCCCTATAAGGGACAGGGTTGAAGATACGCAGTATTTT; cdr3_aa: CASSPIRDRVEDTQYF
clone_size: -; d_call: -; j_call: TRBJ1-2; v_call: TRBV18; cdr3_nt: TGTGCCAGCTCACCCCAGGGTAGGAACTATGGCTACACCTTC; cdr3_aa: CASSPQGRNYGYTF
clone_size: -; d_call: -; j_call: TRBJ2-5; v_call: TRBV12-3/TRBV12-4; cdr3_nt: TGTGCCAGCAATTCGGGTCCAGAGACCCAGTACTTC; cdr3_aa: CASNSGPETQYF
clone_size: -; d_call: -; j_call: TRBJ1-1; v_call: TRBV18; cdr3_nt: TGTGCCAGCTCACCAGGGCAGAGTGAAGCTTTCTTT; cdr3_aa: CASSPGQSEAFF
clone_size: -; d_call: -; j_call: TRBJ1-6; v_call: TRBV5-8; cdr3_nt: TGTGCCAGCAGCCACGCCCTAAACATCGGGAATTCACCCCTCCACTTT; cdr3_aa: CASSHALNIGNSPLHF
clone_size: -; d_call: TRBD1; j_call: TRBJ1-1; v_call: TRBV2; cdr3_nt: TGTGCCGACGTCCGGGGACAGGGGAACACTGAAGCTTTCTTT; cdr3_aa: CADVRGQGNTEAFF
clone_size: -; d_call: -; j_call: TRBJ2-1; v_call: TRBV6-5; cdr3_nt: TGTGCCAGCAGTTACTCCGGGACAGGACTAGACAATGAGCAGTTCTTC; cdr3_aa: CASSYSGTGLDNEQFF
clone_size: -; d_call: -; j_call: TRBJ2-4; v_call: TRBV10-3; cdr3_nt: TGTGCCATCAGTGAATTTGGTACTACGGGAGCCAAAAACATTCAGTACTTC; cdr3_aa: CAISEFGTTGAKNIQYF
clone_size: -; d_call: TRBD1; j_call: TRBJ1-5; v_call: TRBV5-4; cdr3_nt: TGTGCCAGCAGCTTTGCCAGGGGGAATCAGCCCCAGCATTTT; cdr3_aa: CASSFARGNQPQHF
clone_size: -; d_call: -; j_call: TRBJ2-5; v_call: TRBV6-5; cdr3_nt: TGTGCCAGCAGTTACTCGTCCAGGGGCCAAGAGACCCAGTACTTC; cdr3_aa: CASSYSSRGQETQYF
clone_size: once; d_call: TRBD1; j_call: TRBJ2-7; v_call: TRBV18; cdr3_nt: TGTGCCAGCTCACCACCGATGACAGGGTCCCCATACGAGCAGTACTTC; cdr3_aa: CASSPPMTGSPYEQYF
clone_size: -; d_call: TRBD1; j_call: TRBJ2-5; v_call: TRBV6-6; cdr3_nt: TGTGCCAGCGGGGCCCATACAGGGGCGACCCAGTACTTC; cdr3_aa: CASGAHTGATQYF
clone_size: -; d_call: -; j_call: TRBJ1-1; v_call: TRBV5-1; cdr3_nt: TGCGCCAGCAGCTTGGCCGTCAGCGGGAACACTGAAGCTTTCTTT; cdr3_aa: CASSLAVSGNTEAFF
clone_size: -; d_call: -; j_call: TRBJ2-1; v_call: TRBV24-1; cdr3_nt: TGTGCCACCAGTGAGGGACACTTACGGGGAGCTGCTTCCTACAATGAGCAGTTCTTC; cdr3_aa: CATSEGHLRGAASYNEQFF
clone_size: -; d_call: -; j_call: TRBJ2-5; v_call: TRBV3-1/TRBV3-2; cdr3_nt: TGTGCCGCCTGCCGAGGAGGGGTCCAAGAGACCCAGTACTTC; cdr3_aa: CAACRGGVQETQYF
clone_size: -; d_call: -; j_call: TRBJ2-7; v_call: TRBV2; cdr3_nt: TGTGCCAGCAGTGCTCAGGTCTACGAGCAGTACTTC; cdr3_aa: CASSAQVYEQYF
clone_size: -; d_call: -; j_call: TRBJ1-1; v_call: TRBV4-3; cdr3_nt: TGCGCCAGCAGCCAACCCAGCGAGAACACTGAAGCTTTCTTT; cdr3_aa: CASSQPSENTEAFF
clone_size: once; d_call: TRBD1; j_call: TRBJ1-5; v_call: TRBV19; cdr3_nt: TGTGCCAGTAGTGACAGGGTCAGCCAGCCCCAGCATTTT; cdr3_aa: CASSDRVSQPQHF
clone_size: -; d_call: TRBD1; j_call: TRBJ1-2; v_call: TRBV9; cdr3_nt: TGTGCCAGCAGCGCCGAGGGGGCAGGCTATAGATATGGCTACACCTTC; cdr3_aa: CASSAEGAGYRYGYTF
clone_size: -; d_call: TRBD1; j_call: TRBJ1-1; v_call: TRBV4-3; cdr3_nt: TGCGCCAGCAGCCACCAACAGGGGGCGCGAACTGAAGCTTTCTTT; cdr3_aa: CASSHQQGARTEAFF
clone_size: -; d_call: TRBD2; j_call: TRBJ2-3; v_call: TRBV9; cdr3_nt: TGTGCCAGCAGCAGGGGACTAGCGGGAGGTACAGATACGCAGTATTTT; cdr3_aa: CASSRGLAGGTDTQYF
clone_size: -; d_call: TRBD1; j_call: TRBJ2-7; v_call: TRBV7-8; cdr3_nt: TGTGCCAGCAGCTACAGTGGGACAGGGAAGAACGAGCAGTACTTC; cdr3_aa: CASSYSGTGKNEQYF
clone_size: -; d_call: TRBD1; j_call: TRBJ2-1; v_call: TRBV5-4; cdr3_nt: TGTGCCAGCAGCTCAGGGGGCGGTGATAATGAGCAGTTCTTC; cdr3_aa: CASSSGGGDNEQFF
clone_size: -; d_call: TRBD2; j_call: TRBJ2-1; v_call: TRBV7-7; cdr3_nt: TGTGCTAGCAGCTTATTTGCGGGAGGGGACAATGAGCAGTTCTTC; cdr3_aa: CASSLFAGGDNEQFF
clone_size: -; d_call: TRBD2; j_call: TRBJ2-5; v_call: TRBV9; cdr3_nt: TGTGCCAGCAGCGTAGGGTCGGGAGGGCCAGAGACCCAGTACTTC; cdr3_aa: CASSVGSGGPETQYF
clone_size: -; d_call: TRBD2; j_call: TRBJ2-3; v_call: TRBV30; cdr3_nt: TGTGCCTGGAGTGGTGGGGGGGTTAGCACAGATACGCAGTATTTT; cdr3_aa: CAWSGGGVSTDTQYF
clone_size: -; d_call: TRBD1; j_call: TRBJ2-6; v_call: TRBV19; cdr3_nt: TGTGCCAGTAGTATAGACAGGGGGCGACTTGGGGCCAACGTCCTGACTTTC; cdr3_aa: CASSIDRGRLGANVLTF
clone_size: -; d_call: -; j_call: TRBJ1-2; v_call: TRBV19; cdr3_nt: TGTGCCAGTGGTAAAACAGGGAACTATGGCTACACCTTC; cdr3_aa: CASGKTGNYGYTF
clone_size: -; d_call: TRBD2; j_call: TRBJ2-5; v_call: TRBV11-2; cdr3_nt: TGTGCCACCCAGTGGACGGGGGGTTTGGAGAAACAAGAGACCCAGTACTTC; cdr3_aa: CATQWTGGLEKQETQYF
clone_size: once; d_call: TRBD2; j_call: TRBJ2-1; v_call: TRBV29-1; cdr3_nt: TGCAGCGTTAAAGCGGGAGGGGGATACAATGAGCAGTTCTTC; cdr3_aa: CSVKAGGGYNEQFF
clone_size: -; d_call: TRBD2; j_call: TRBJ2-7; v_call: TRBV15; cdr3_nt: TGTGCCACCAGCAGAGTAGCTAGCGGAAAATACGAGCAGTACTTC; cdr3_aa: CATSRVASGKYEQYF
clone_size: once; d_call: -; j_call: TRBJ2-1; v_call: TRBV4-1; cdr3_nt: TGCGCCAGCAGCCAAGATCCCACAGGGACCTACAATGAGCAGTTCTTC; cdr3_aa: CASSQDPTGTYNEQFF
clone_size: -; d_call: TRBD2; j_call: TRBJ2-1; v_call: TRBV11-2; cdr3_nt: TGTGCCAGCAGCGTAGCGGGAGGCCCCGTTTTTGAGCAGTTCTTC; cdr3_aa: CASSVAGGPVFEQFF
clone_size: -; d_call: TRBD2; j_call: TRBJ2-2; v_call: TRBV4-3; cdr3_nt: TGCGCCAGCAGCCTCTACGCTAGCGGGATGAACACCGGGGAGCTGTTTTTT; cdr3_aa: CASSLYASGMNTGELFF
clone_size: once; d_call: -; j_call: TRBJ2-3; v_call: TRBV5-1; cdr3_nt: TGCGCCAGCAGCTTGCCTCCAGATACGCAGTATTTT; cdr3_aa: CASSLPPDTQYF
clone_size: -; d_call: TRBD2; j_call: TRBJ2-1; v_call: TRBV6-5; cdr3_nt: TGTGCCAGCAGTCTCCAGCGGGGGGGCCCCTTCTTC; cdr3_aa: CASSLQRGGPFF